Sequencing of this T cell receptor (beta chain) was carried out in a study of beta chain features in type 1 diabetes (dated by TCRdb to the late 2010s). At the level of the whole study: No differences in mean age, gender distribution, total cell number or subset yield were found between patients and healthy donors. A total of 107,917,701 sorted cells were examined across all samples, and RNA yield correlated strongly with the number of cells per subset. In the study, TCRB repertoires of sorted circulating CD4+ T cell subsets from recently diagnosed type 1 diabetes patients were compared with those of matched healthy donors. Whereas all 30 or so donors provided naive and central memory subsets, regulatory and stem cell-like memory subsets were isolated from just 8 patients and roughly eight healthy donors.

About this clone: No antigen is known for it. No much larger clone exists at a distance of one base, and base qualities are not known.

The cysteine opens and the phenylalanine closes a CDR3 of 14 amino acids. The retained sequence is limited to the CDR3, 42 bases, with the frame set at the first base. CDR1 and CDR2 (SGHTA, FQGNSA) derive from the germline V gene. Here is what the overall study found, with its caveats: PCR might favor shorter templates, but patient and control samples were amplified and corrected together, so any skew would affect both groups equally. Fewer insertions and more nucleotide deletions at VDJ recombination sites were observed in patients with type 1 diabetes, implying thymic rearrangement abnormalities. HLA sub-analyses involved small numbers of individuals, so any influence of HLA type on TCRB rearrangement remained unresolved. A moderate but significant shortening of TCRB CDR3 length was observed in type 1 diabetes patients in all four CD4+ subsets. Because cDNA rather than genomic DNA was sequenced, highly expressing activated cells could have been over-represented, although no difference in activation and CD3 levels was found between groups. The naive, central memory and regulatory TCRB repertoires appeared to resemble one another more closely among patients than among healthy donors.

The High Capacity cDNA Reverse Transcription Kit was used to reverse transcribe all of the isolated RNA, meaning that expressed TCRB transcripts were what got sequenced. Naive, central memory and regulatory T cell samples underwent deep immunoSEQ sequencing, averaging about 3.57 million total reads per sample. After sorted cells were lysed in RLT buffer, RNA was extracted with DNase-treated RNeasy Micro or Mini kits, with the choice depending on cell number. To prevent cross-contamination, each cell subset was processed individually, whereas patient and healthy donor samples were processed jointly. TCRB sequences were amplified from cDNA with the immunoSEQ multiplex PCR, producing 87-bp fragments spanning the CDR3 region. Sequencing of the amplicons was performed on the Illumina HiSeq platform. Regarding the original processing steps: PCR bias was corrected computationally using synthetic template baselines, and reads within Hamming distance 2 were collapsed, with unmergeable singletons discarded. Reads were aligned to IMGT to assign V, D and J genes, CDR3 length, and insertions or deletions at six rearrangement sites. Within each subset, clonotype counts were normalized to sorted cell number, and only after that were true diversity and Gini coefficients computed with the tcR R package. The overlap coefficient, calculated on TCRB nucleotide sequences, was used to quantify repertoire sharing. Entries here come from immuneACCESS through TCRdb and include only in-frame sequences with V and J called. Some clones fail to appear in such tables; in the studies checked, an unresolved V gene covers under half of the shortfall, and the cause of the remainder is unknown. V and J calls and clone size are those listed in that table; D and trimming were worked out from the DNA. The sample has about 41,000 clones on record, roughly 70% of them singletons. More than 1.5% of the sample lies in the top ten.

A single peripheral blood draw of approximately 110 mL on average was collected from each donor into heparinised tubes. Using a panel that included CD45RO, CCR7, CD25, CD127, CD95 and CD27, naive, central memory, regulatory and stem cell-like memory CD4+ T cells were sorted on a BD FACSAria II. Purity was above 95% for every sorted population. PBMCs were separated immediately by Lymphoprep density gradient centrifugation and were stained directly, without being cultured. To minimize batch effects, samples were stained and sorted in pairs, one healthy donor with one patient per experiment. This sequence was found in a young man with type 1 diabetes. Some clones in this sample may be carry-over from other donors' samples. The rearrangement joined TRBV7-2 to TRBJ2-5; possibly the D gene is TRBD2, per 6 matching bases. Near its end, the DNA agrees better with TRBJ2-7, so the J call may be wrong. The sequenced sample was Tregs from blood. In the paper's terms, the cell subset or site label means: regulatory CD4+ T cells. In nucleotides, the sequence is TGTGCCAGCAGCTCCGGGAGCGGACCGTACGAGCAGTACTTC. The translation is CASSSGSGPYEQYF.